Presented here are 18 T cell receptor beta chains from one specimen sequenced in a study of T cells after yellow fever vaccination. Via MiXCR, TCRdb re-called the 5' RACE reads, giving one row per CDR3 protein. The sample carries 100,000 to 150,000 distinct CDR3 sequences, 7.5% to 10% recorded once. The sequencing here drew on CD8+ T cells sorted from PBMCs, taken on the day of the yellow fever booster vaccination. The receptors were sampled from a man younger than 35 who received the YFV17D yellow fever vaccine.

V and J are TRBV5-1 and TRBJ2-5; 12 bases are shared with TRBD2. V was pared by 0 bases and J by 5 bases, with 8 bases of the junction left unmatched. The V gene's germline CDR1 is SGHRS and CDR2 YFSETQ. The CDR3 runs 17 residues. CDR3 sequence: CASSLDPSGGARETQYF. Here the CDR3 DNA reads TGCGCCAGCAGCTTGGACCCTAGCGGGGGGGCCCGGGAGACCCAGTACTTC.

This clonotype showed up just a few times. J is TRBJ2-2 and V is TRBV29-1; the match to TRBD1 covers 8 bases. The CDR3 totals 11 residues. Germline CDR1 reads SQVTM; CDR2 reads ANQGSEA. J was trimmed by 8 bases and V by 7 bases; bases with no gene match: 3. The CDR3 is CSARDRGELFF. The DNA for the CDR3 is TGCAGCGCCCGGGACAGGGGGGAGCTGTTTTTT.

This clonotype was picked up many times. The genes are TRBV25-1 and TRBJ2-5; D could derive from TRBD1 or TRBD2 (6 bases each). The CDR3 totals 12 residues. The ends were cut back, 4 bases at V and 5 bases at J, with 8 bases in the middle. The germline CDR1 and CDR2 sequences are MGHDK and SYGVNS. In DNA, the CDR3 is TGTGCCAGCAGTGTAGGGGGGGAGACCCAGTACTTC. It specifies CASSVGGETQYF.

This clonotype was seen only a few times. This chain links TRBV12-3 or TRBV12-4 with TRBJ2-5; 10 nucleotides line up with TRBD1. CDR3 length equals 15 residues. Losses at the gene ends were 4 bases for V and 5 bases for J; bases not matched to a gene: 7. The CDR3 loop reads CASSWDRGESETQYF. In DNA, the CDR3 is TGTGCCAGCAGTTGGGACAGGGGTGAGAGCGAGACCCAGTACTTC.

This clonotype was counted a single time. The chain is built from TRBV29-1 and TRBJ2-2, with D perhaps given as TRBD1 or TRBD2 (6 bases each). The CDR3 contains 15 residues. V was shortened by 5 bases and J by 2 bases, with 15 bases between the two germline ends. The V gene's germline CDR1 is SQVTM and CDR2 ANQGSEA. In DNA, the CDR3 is TGCAGCGTTCGAGGAAGGGGGGACAACACCGGGGAGCTGTTTTTT. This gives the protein CSVRGRGDNTGELFF.

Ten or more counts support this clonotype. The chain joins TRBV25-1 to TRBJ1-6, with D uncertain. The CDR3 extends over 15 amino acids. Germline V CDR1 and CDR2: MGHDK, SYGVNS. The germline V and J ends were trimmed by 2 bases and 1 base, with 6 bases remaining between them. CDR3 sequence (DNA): TGTGCCAGCAGTGAAAAGGATTCCTATAATTCACCCCTCCACTTT. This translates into CASSEKDSYNSPLHF.

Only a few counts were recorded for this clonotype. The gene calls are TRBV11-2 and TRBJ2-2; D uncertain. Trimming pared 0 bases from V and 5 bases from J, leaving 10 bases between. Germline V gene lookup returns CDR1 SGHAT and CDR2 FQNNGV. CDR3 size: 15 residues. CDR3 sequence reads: CASSLEGRTTGELFF. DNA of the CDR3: TGTGCCAGCAGCTTAGAGGGCCGAACAACCGGGGAGCTGTTTTTT. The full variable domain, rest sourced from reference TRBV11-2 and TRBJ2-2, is EAGVAQSPRYKIIEKRQSVAFWCNPISGHATLYWYQQILGQGPKLLIQFQNNGVVDDSQLPKDRFSAERLKGVDSTLKIQPAKLEDSAVYLCASSLEGRTTGELFFGEGSRLTVL.

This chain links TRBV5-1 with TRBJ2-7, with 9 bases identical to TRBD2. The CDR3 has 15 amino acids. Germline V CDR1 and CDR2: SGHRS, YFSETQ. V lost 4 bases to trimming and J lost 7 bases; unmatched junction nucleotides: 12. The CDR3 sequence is CASSAGTSFAGEQYF. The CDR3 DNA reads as TGCGCCAGCAGCGCCGGGACTAGCTTCGCGGGGGAGCAGTACTTC.

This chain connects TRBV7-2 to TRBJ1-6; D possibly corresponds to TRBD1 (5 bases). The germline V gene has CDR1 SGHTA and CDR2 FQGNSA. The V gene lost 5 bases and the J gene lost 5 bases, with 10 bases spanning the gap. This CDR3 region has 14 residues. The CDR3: CASSEGPNNSPLHF. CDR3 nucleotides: TGTGCCAGCAGCGAGGGGCCGAATAATTCACCCCTCCACTTT.

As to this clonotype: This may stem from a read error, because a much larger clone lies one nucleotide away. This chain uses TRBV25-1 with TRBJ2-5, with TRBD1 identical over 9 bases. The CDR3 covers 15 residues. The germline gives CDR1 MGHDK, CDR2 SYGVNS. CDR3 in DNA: TGTGCCAGCAGGGGACAGGGAATACCGCAGGAGACCAAGTACTTC. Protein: CASRGQGIPQETKYF. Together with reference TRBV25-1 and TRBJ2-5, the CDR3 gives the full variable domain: EADIYQTPRYLVIGTGKKITLECSQTMGHDKMYWYQQDPGMELHLIHYSYGVNSTEKGDLSSESTVSRIRTEHFPLTLESARPSHTSQYLCASRGQGIPQETKYFGPGTRLLVL.

CDR3 bases: TGCGCCAGCAGCCAAGATATGGTATCGGGCAATCAGCCCCAGCATTTT. It specifies CASSQDMVSGNQPQHF. The chain links TRBV4-1 to TRBJ1-5, with D hard to call. Germline V gene lookup returns CDR1 MGHRA and CDR2 YSYEKL. The CDR3 length is 16 residues. The V gene lost 0 bases and the J gene lost 2 bases, with 11 bases spanning the gap.

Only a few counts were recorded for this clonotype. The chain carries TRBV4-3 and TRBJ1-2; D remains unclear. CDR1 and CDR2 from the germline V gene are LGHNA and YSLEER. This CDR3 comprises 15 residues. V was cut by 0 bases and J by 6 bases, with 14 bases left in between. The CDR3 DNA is TGCGCCAGCAGCCAAGATGAAAGGCTAGGTGATGGCTACACCTTC. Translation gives CASSQDERLGDGYTF.

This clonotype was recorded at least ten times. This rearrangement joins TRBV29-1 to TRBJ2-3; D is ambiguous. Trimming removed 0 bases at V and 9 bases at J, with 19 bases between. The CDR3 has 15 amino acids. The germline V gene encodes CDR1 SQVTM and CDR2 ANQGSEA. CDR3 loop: CSVEDHGSPGETQYF. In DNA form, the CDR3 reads TGCAGCGTTGAAGATCATGGGTCTCCGGGCGAGACGCAGTATTTT.

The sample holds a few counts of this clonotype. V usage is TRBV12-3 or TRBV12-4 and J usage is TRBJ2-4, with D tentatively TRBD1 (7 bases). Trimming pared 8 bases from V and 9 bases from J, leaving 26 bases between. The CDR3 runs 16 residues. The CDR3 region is CASGTGEEGPRGIQYF. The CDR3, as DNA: TGTGCCAGCGGAACAGGGGAGGAGGGCCCGAGGGGCATTCAGTACTTC.

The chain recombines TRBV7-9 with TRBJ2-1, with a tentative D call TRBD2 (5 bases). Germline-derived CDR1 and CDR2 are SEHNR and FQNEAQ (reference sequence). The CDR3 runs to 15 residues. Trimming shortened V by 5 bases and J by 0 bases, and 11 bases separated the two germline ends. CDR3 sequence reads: CASSHGLYSYNEQFF. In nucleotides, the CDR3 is TGTGCCAGCAGCCATGGACTGTACTCCTACAATGAGCAGTTCTTC.

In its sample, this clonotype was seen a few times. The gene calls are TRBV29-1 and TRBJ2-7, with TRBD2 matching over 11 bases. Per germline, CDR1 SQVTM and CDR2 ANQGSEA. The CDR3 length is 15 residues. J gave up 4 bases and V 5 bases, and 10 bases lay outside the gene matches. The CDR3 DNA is TGCAGCGTTAACGGAGGGACTAGCGGTTTGTACGAGCAGTACTTC. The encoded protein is CSVNGGTSGLYEQYF.

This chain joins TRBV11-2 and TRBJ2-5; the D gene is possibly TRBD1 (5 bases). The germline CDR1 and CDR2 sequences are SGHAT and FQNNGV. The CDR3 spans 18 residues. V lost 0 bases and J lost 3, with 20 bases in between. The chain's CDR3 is CASSLDSYPGYSEETQYF. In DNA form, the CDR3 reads TGTGCCAGCAGCTTAGATTCTTACCCAGGGTACTCAGAAGAGACCCAGTACTTC. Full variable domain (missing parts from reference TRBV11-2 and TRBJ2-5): EAGVAQSPRYKIIEKRQSVAFWCNPISGHATLYWYQQILGQGPKLLIQFQNNGVVDDSQLPKDRFSAERLKGVDSTLKIQPAKLEDSAVYLCASSLDSYPGYSEETQYFGPGTRLLVL.

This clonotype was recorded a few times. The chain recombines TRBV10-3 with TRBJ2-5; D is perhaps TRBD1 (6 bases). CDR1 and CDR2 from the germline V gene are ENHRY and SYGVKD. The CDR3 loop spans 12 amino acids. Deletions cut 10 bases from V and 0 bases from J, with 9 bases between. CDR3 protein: CATGQYQETQYF. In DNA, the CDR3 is TGTGCCACCGGACAGTACCAAGAGACCCAGTACTTC.